This TCR beta chain appears in the sequencing data of a study of identifying expanded T cells in peripheral blood. Notes on the study in general: About 1.2 clones differed between technical replicates, versus around 15 and 19 over time. Two-week clone count variance significantly increased as total template count grew.

As for this clone: Its antigen is still unknown.

Profiled with immunoSEQ multiplex PCR; TCRdb holds only in-frame clones, not every one. The data show tens of thousands of clones, with approximately 85% seen just once and around 5.9% held by the top ten. Healthy donors had no documented immune events, such as infections, while sampled. Sequenced: blood. This TCR derives from a person aged 18 to 70 in good health.

CDR3 DNA sequence: TGTGCCAGTGGATCCTACGAGCAGTACTTC. This translates into CASGSYEQYF. This rearrangement joins TRBV6-6 to TRBJ2-7, with no clear D. Germline-derived CDR1 and CDR2 are MNHNY and SVGAGI (reference sequence). The CDR3 consists of 10 residues. V lost 9 bases and J 1 base, leaving 4 bases between the germline ends.